This T cell receptor beta chain was captured by sequencing in a study of control samples from healthy donors and cancer patients. Per germline, CDR1 KGHSH and CDR2 LQKENI. V was clipped by 0 bases and J by 5 bases, with 7 bases between them. CDR3 length equals 14 residues. As for this clone: Other DNA variants within this sample encode the same CDR3.

Data came from immunoSEQ multiplex PCR; TCRdb stores just in-frame clones and leaves some out. This sample yields 70,000 to 80,000 clones, of which more than 75% are seen a single time; roughly 15% belongs to the top ten. Sequenced input: blood. The TCR sequence derives from a man in his forties or fifties in good health. The chain links TRBV18 to TRBJ2-2; D unclear. The CDR3 reads CASSPPEGTGELFF. CDR3 nucleotides: TGTGCCAGCTCACCACCAGAAGGGACCGGGGAGCTGTTTTTT.